This T cell receptor beta chain derives from a study of cytomegalovirus exposure and HLA in healthy donors. In the study overall: A subsequent analysis stated that the approximately 110 validation repertoires were run on the same platform as the roughly 670 first-cohort repertoires. Study outcomes and limitations: The authors listed around 150 TCR beta chains as cytomegalovirus-associated.

Profiling relied on immunoSEQ multiplex PCR, and the TCRdb table lists in-frame clones only, not all of them. The sample shows tens of thousands of clones, roughly 89% of them seen only once. For this clone: As yet, its antigen is unknown.

The CDR3 is 17 amino acids. V lost 1 base to trimming and J lost 3 bases; unmatched junction nucleotides: 12. CDR1 is ENHRY, CDR2 SYGVKD, per germline. This clonotype was sampled from a woman younger than 35 in good health and CMV-seropositive. V is TRBV10-3 and J is TRBJ2-7; the match to TRBD2 covers 7 bases. Sequences were obtained from PBMCs. CDR3 bases: TGTGCCATCAGTGAGTTAGGGAGTAGCGGGCTTGGCTACGAGCAGTACTTC. This encodes CAISELGSSGLGYEQYF.